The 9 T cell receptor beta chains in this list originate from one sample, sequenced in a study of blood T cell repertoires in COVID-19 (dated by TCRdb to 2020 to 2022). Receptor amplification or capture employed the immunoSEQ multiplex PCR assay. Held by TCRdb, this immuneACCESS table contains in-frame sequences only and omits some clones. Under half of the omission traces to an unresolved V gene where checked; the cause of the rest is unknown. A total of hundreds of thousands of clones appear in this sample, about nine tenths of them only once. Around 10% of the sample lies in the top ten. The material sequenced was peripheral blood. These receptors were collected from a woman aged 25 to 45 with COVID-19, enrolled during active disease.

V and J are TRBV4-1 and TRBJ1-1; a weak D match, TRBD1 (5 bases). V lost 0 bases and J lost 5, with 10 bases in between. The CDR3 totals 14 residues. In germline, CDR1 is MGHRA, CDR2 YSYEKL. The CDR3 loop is CASSQDLGGTEAFF. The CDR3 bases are TGCGCCAGCAGCCAAGATCTTGGGGGGACTGAAGCTTTCTTT.

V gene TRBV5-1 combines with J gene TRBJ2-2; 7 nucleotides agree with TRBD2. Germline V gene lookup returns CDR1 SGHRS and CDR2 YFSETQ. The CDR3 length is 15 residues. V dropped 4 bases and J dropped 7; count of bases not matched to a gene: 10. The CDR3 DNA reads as TGCGCCAGCAGCATCTTCGCGGGAGTCCGCGGGGAGCTGTTTTTT. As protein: CASSIFAGVRGELFF.

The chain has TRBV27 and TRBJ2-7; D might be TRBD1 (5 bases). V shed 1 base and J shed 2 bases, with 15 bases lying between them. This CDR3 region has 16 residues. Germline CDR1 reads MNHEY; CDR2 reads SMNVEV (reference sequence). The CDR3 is CASSLFVGDFTYEQYF. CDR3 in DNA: TGTGCCAGCAGTTTATTTGTAGGGGATTTTACCTACGAGCAGTACTTC.

The CDR3 sequence: CASSPGTGRMNTEAFF. The CDR3 DNA is TGCGCCAGCAGCCCCGGGACAGGACGAATGAACACTGAAGCTTTCTTT. The J gene is TRBJ1-1, the V gene TRBV4-1; TRBD1 aligns across 8 bases. This CDR3 spans 16 amino acids. In germline, CDR1 is MGHRA, CDR2 YSYEKL. V was clipped by 4 bases and J by 0 bases; unmatched bases: 7.

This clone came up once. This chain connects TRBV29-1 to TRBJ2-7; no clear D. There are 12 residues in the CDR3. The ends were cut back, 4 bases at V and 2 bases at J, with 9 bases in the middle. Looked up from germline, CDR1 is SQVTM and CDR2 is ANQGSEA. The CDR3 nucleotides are TGCAGCGTTGCCGACACCCCCTACGAGCAGTACTTC. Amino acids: CSVADTPYEQYF.

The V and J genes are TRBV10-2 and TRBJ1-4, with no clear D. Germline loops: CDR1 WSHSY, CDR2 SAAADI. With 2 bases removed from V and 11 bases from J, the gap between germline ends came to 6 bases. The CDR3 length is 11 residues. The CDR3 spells CASSEGGKLFF. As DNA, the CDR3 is TGCGCCAGCAGTGAGGGCGGGAAACTGTTTTTT.

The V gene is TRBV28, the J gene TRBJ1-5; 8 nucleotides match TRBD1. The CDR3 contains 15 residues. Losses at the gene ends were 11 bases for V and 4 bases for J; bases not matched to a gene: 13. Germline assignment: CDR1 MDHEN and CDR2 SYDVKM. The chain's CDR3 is CAACAYDRGNQPQHF. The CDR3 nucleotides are TGTGCCGCCTGCGCTTACGACAGGGGAAATCAGCCCCAGCATTTT.

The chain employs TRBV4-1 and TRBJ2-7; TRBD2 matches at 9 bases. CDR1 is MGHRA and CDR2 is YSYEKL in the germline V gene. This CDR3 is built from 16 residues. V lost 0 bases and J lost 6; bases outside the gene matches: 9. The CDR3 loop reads CASSQDFSGTSIEQYF. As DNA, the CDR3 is TGCGCCAGCAGCCAAGATTTTTCCGGGACTAGCATCGAGCAGTACTTC.

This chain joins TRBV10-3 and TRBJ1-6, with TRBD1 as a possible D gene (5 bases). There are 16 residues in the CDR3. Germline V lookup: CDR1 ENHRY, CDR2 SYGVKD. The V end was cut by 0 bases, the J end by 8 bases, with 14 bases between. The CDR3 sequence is CAISESGRGGDSPLHF. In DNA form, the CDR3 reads TGTGCCATCAGTGAGTCGGGTCGGGGAGGGGATTCACCCCTCCACTTT.